This T cell receptor (beta chain) was captured in a study of blood T cell repertoires in COVID-19. Across the whole study: Samples came from the United States, Italy and Spain, spanning acute and convalescent COVID-19. From T cells, B-cell-depleted T cells, or PBMCs came the material, which was cDNA or gDNA.

V dropped 2 bases and J dropped 0 bases, with 14 bases sitting between them. In germline, CDR1 is MDHEN, CDR2 SYDVKM. This CDR3 region has 17 residues. In the original analysis: From reference gene primer amplification, estimates of nucleated cell counts were derived. The table came from immunoSEQ multiplex PCR; TCRdb's copy has only in-frame clones and leaves some out. From that table come the V and J calls and clone size; the DNA was used to work out D and trimming. This sample has around 300,000 clones, with 86% found just once. This sequence joins TRBV28 and TRBJ2-1; tentative D call: TRBD2 (6 bases). This TCR derives from a woman under 40 who had recovered from COVID-19. Sequenced material: peripheral blood. CDR3 loop: CASSLVGGMSSYNEQFF. DNA for the CDR3: TGTGCCAGCAGTTTAGTGGGAGGCATGAGCTCCTACAATGAGCAGTTCTTC. Based on the CDR3 plus reference TRBV28 and TRBJ2-1, the full variable domain is DVKVTQSSRYLVKRTGEKVFLECVQDMDHENMFWYRQDPGLGLRLIYFSYDVKMKEKGDIPEGYSVSREKKERFSLILESASTNQTSMYLCASSLVGGMSSYNEQFFGPGTRLTVL.